The present T cell receptor beta chain was sequenced within a study of shared clonotypes between healthy human individuals. The investigators split CD4+ cells into a CD45RA+ naive subset and a CD45RA-negative memory subset. Using roughly 180 ng DNA, approximately 27,000 T cell genomes, the sorted-subset replicate PCRs were run. Some clones are missing from TCRdb's copy, which holds only in-frame ones; the method was immunoSEQ multiplex PCR. The sample records 950,000 to 1,300,000 clones, around 74% being singletons. Germline V gives CDR1 SGHTA, CDR2 FQGNSA. The junction had 4 bases not matched to a gene; V was cut back by 4 bases and J by 3 bases. This CDR3 has 14 amino acids. Whole-study results and caveats: Naive subsets typically showed greater estimated richness than memory subsets. Shared across a few donors were roughly 4.7% of the naive CD4 clonotypes.

This clone was detected ten times or more. The target antigen is unknown. Source material: memory CD4+ T cells sorted from blood. The subset: CD45RA-negative fraction. V and J are TRBV7-2 and TRBJ2-7; TRBD2 agrees at 9 bases. This sequence originates from a man aged 18 to 29 in good health. Here the CDR3 DNA reads TGTGCCAGCAGCTCATCTAGCGGGGTCTACGAGCAGTACTTC. Translation: CASSSSSGVYEQYF.